The rows below give T cell receptor beta chains drawn from one sample of a study of blood T cell repertoires in COVID-19. The protocol was immunoSEQ multiplex PCR, while the TCRdb copy is restricted to in-frame clones and leaves out a portion. Here the sample spans approximately 400,000 clones, 90% to 95% being singletons. The specimen was PBMCs or T cells enriched from blood (not recorded which). These receptors were obtained from a woman in her 40s who had been exposed to COVID-19. CDR3s include the opening cysteine and the closing phenylalanine or tryptophan. The D gene is left open where the match is weak. Some rows have no size entry. The others give once, few or many, or a class for an expanded clone.

j_call clone_size v_call d_call cdr3_nt cdr3_aa
TRBJ1-2 . TRBV6-6 . TGTGCCAGCAGTTACCGGCAGGCGGGCGGCTACACCTTC CASSYRQAGGYTF
TRBJ2-7 few TRBV3-1/TRBV3-2 TRBD2 TGTGCCAGCAGCCTCGCCGCGGGAGCATCTTACGAGCAGTACTTC CASSLAAGASYEQYF
TRBJ1-2 . TRBV7-9 TRBD1 TGTGCCAGCAGCCCGGACAGGGTTCGCTATGGCTACACCTTC CASSPDRVRYGYTF
TRBJ1-2 . TRBV4-3 . TGCGCCAGCAGCCAAGATCCCGCCAGTAACTATGGCTACACCTTC CASSQDPASNYGYTF
TRBJ2-7 . TRBV7-2 . TGTGCCAGCAGCTCTCTCGTCTACTACGAGCAGTACTTC CASSSLVYYEQYF
TRBJ2-3 . TRBV9 TRBD1 TGTGCCAGTAATGGGGACAGGATAACAGATACGCAGTATTTT CASNGDRITDTQYF
TRBJ1-6 . TRBV6-5 . TGTGCCAGCAGTTCAGAAGTTTCCAATTTTTCACCCCTCCACTTT CASSSEVSNFSPLHF
TRBJ1-3 . TRBV5-6 . TGTGCCAGCAGCTCTCTACCAGGGATAGAAAACACCATATATTTT CASSSLPGIENTIYF
TRBJ2-2 . TRBV3-1/TRBV3-2 TRBD2 TGTGCCAGCAGCCAAGGGCTAGCGGGGGTCGGGGAGCTGTTTTTT CASSQGLAGVGELFF
TRBJ2-3 . TRBV19 . TGTGCCAGCGCGACTCCTCCCCGCACAGATACGCAGTATTTT CASATPPRTDTQYF
TRBJ1-2 . TRBV27 . TGTGCCAGCAGTTTCACGGGGTCCTATGGCTACACCTTC CASSFTGSYGYTF
TRBJ2-5 once TRBV4-3 TRBD1 TGCGCCAGCAGCCATGGCAGGGGGTCAGAGACCCAGTACTTC CASSHGRGSETQYF
TRBJ1-3 . TRBV7-2 TRBD1 TGTGCCAGCAGCTCGGGACAGGGCTCTGGAAACACCATATATTTT CASSSGQGSGNTIYF